This T cell receptor (beta chain) appears in the sequencing data of a study of siplizumab effects on memory and regulatory T cells. General observations from the study: On average, nearly 70% of mappable alloreactive CD4+ clones were Treg-derived under siplizumab, against roughly 27% in controls.

For this clone: The antigen remains unidentified.

Assays covered around 100,000 TCR templates per sample. The repertoire was sequenced with immunoSEQ multiplex PCR; TCRdb's copy has only in-frame clones and lacks some. The profile shows over 85,000 clones, roughly 92% of them singletons. The CDR3 covers 13 residues. V lost 3 bases to trimming and J lost 2 bases; unmatched junction nucleotides: 1. Germline V gives CDR1 SGHRS, CDR2 YFSETQ. The TCR sequence derives from a human donor in good health. The chain uses TRBV5-1 and TRBJ2-5; 7 bases match TRBD1. Sequenced: CD4+ T cells sorted from blood. The CDR3 DNA is TGCGCCAGCAGCTCGGGACAGCAAGAGACCCAGTACTTC. Its protein is CASSSGQQETQYF.